The rows below give T cell receptor beta chains drawn from one sample of a study of T cell repertoires in cytomegalovirus infection. A single record per CDR3 protein comes from TCRdb applying MiXCR to the reads. The repertoire has 45,000 to 75,000 distinct CDR3 sequences, 25% to 40% of them found once; the top ten carry roughly 70%. These receptors have no identified antigens. The sample taken for sequencing was PBMCs, sequenced either directly or after in vitro stimulation (not recorded which). These TCRs come from a human donor in good health (CMV status not recorded). Some clones in this sample may be carry-over from other donors' samples. CDR3s include the opening cysteine and the closing phenylalanine or tryptophan. The D gene is left open where the match is weak. Where a row states a size, it is once, few, many or the class of an expanded clone; other rows omit it.

abundance	d_gene	j_gene	v_gene	CDR3nt	CDR3aa
NA	NA	TRBJ2-7	TRBV29-1	TGCAGCGCTGGCTCCTACGAGCAGTACTTC	CSAGSYEQYF
many	NA	TRBJ2-3	TRBV7-2	TGTGCCAGCAGCTTAAAGTGGACAGATACGCAGTATTTT	CASSLKWTDTQYF
many	NA	TRBJ1-1	TRBV7-2	TGTGCCAGCAGCTTAGCGCTGAGGGAAGGGACTGAAGCTTTCTTT	CASSLALREGTEAFF
NA	NA	TRBJ2-3	TRBV6-1	TGTGCCAGCAGTGAACCAGGGTCTGATACGCAGTATTTT	CASSEPGSDTQYF
NA	TRBD1	TRBJ2-5	TRBV7-4	TGTGCCAGCAGCTTACGACAGGGGGCGAAGGAGACCCAGTACTTC	CASSLRQGAKETQYF
few	NA	TRBJ1-2	TRBV5-5	TGTGCCAGTTCTCAAGCGCGTAGAAGCTATGGCTACACCTTC	CASSQARRSYGYTF
many	NA	TRBJ1-1	TRBV7-2	TGTGCCAGCAGCCGGGGCTCGGAGGGGCTGAGGGCTTTCTTT	CASSRGSEGLRAFF
few	NA	TRBJ1-5	TRBV28	TGTGCCAGCAGGGACACACGGGGGTCTTTGCATCCCCAGCATTTT	CASRDTRGSLHPQHF
NA	NA	TRBJ1-2	TRBV2	TGTGCCGGCAGTGAAAGCGGCAGGTTCGAAGGCTACACCTTC	CAGSESGRFEGYTF
many	TRBD1	TRBJ2-7	TRBV7-2	TGTGCCAGCAGCTTAGCGGCAGGGGGCAGGACGGTTGCCTACGAGCAGTACTTC	CASSLAAGGRTVAYEQYF
many	NA	TRBJ2-1	TRBV12-3/TRBV12-4	TGTGCCAGCAGCCCTACGGGACGGTACAATGAGCAGTTCTTC	CASSPTGRYNEQFF
NA	TRBD1	TRBJ2-1	TRBV9	TGTGCCAGCAGCGCTCCGGGACAGGGGTGGAATGAGCAGTTCTTC	CASSAPGQGWNEQFF
many	NA	TRBJ2-7	TRBV7-2	TGTGCCAGCAGCTTAACCCCACTCGAGCAGTACTTC	CASSLTPLEQYF
NA	NA	TRBJ1-5	TRBV19	TGTGCCAGTAGTATCCGCGTCGGCAATCAGCCCCAGCATTTT	CASSIRVGNQPQHF
NA	NA	TRBJ1-1	TRBV6-5	TGTGCCAGCAGTTACGGTGGGGGGACTGAAGCTTTCTTT	CASSYGGGTEAFF
NA	TRBD2	TRBJ2-3	TRBV4-1	TGCGCCAGCAGCCAAGGAGGTAGCGGGAGGGCTGGTATAGATACGCAGTATTTT	CASSQGGSGRAGIDTQYF
NA	TRBD1	TRBJ1-1	TRBV27	TGTGCCAGCAGTCCGCGGACAGGAGCGAACACTGAAGCTTTCTTT	CASSPRTGANTEAFF
NA	NA	TRBJ2-5	TRBV14	TGTGCCAGCAGCCCACGTCAACTAGCCACAGAGACCCAGTACTTC	CASSPRQLATETQYF
NA	NA	TRBJ1-6	TRBV18	TGTGCCAGCTCACCTTACCGGGGGAAGACAAATTCACCCCTCCACTTT	CASSPYRGKTNSPLHF
NA	TRBD1	TRBJ2-1	TRBV12-3/TRBV12-4	TGTGCCAGCACGGAGGACAGGTGGGTCTACAATGAGCAGTTCTTC	CASTEDRWVYNEQFF
NA	NA	TRBJ1-1	TRBV28	TGTGCCAGCAGAAGCGGGGGGGTAAGGACTGAAGCTTTCTTT	CASRSGGVRTEAFF
few	TRBD2	TRBJ2-1	TRBV7-9	TGTGCCAGCAGCTTAGCGCTCAGAAAGACTAGCGGAATGAATGACTCCTACAATGAGCAGTTCTTC	CASSLALRKTSGMNDSYNEQFF
NA	NA	TRBJ2-7	TRBV11-2	TGTGCCAGCAGCCCCGGGGGCGGCGAGCAGTACTTC	CASSPGGGEQYF